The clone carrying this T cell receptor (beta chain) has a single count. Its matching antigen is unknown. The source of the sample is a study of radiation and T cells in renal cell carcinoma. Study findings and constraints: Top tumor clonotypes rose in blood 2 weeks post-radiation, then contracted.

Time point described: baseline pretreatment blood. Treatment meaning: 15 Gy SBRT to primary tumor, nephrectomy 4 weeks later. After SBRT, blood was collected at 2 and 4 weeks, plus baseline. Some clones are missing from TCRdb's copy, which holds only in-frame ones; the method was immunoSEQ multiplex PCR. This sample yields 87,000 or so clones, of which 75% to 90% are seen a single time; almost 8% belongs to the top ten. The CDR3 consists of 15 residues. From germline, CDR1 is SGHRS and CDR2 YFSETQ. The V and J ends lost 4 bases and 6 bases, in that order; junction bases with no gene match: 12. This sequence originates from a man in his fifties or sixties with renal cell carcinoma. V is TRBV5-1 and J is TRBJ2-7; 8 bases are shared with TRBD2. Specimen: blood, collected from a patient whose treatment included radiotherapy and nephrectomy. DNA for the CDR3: TGCGCCAGCAGCCGCGGGGGGTCCCCCGAGGGCGAGCAGTACTTC. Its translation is CASSRGGSPEGEQYF.